Listed here are 15 T cell receptor beta chains from one sample, sequenced in a study of blood T cell repertoires in COVID-19 (dated by TCRdb to the early 2020s). The library relied on the immunoSEQ multiplex PCR assay. Drawn from immuneACCESS, this table holds only the in-frame rearrangements with V and J called that TCRdb kept. Clones are partly lost; checked studies trace under half to an unresolved V gene and leave the rest unexplained. Here the sample has a few hundred thousand clones; around 82% occur a single time. The ten largest make up roughly 3.1% of the sample. The sequenced material came from peripheral blood. Every receptor here comes from a woman between 18 and 30 years old with acute or convalescent COVID-19.

V gene TRBV10-1 combines with J gene TRBJ2-1, with 15 bases aligning to TRBD2. The germline V gene encodes CDR1 WNHNN and CDR2 SYGVQD (reference sequence). Trimming took 5 bases from V and 8 from J; bases not matched to a gene: 4. CDR3 length: 15 residues. CDR3 residues: CASSWTSGRVYEQFF. The DNA for the CDR3 is TGCGCCAGCAGTTGGACTAGCGGGAGGGTCTATGAGCAGTTCTTC.

The chain combines TRBV5-4 with TRBJ2-1; TRBD1 matches 8 bases. The CDR3 contains 16 residues. The germline CDR1 and CDR2 sequences are SGHNT and YYREEE (reference sequence). The V segment lost 5 bases and the J segment 0 bases; nucleotides outside the gene matches: 7. CDR3 bases: TGTGCCAGCAGTTCGCGGACAGGGAGCTCCTACAATGAGCAGTTCTTC. Residues: CASSSRTGSSYNEQFF.

The chain recombines TRBV27 with TRBJ2-1, with 10 bases lining up with TRBD2. The CDR3 is 16 residues long. Germline CDR1 and CDR2: MNHEY and SMNVEV (reference sequence). With V trimmed by 3 bases and J by 8 bases, 10 bases remained unmatched. The CDR3 spells CASSFSPSGSVDEQFF. As DNA, the CDR3 is TGTGCCAGCAGTTTTTCGCCTAGCGGGAGTGTCGATGAGCAGTTCTTC.

V gene TRBV12-3 or TRBV12-4 combines with J gene TRBJ1-6; TRBD1 matches at 9 bases. With 5 bases clipped from V and 7 bases from J, the junction kept 0 bases outside the gene matches. This CDR3 comprises 13 residues. The CDR3 DNA reads as TGTGCCAGCAGTGGACAGGGGAATTCACCCCTCCACTTT. Its protein product is CASSGQGNSPLHF.

The chain combines TRBV5-4 with TRBJ2-1; 9 positions agree with TRBD1. This CDR3 is built from 19 residues. Germline CDR1 reads SGHNT; CDR2 reads YYREEE (reference sequence). The V segment lost 0 bases and the J segment 9 bases; nucleotides outside the gene matches: 19. In nucleotides, the CDR3 is TGTGCCAGCAGCTTGGCCATTTTTCTTGAGGGACAGGGATCTACTGAGCAGTTCTTC. Translating gives CASSLAIFLEGQGSTEQFF. Supplemented by reference TRBV5-4 and TRBJ2-1, the full variable domain reads ETGVTQSPTHLIKTRGQQVTLRCSSQSGHNTVSWYQQALGQGPQFIFQYYREEENGRGNFPPRFSGLQFPNYSSELNVNALELDDSALYLCASSLAIFLEGQGSTEQFFGPGTRLTVL.

The chain recombines TRBV12-3 or TRBV12-4 with TRBJ2-1, with 8 nucleotides matching TRBD1. CDR3 size: 13 residues. After removal of 5 bases from V and 7 bases from J, the junction contained 4 bases not matched to a gene. CDR3 amino acids: CASSRTGPNEQFF. CDR3 coding DNA: TGTGCCAGCAGTCGGACAGGGCCGAATGAGCAGTTCTTC.

V usage is TRBV7-2 and J usage is TRBJ2-7, with D maybe TRBD2 (5 bases). The CDR3 loop spans 16 amino acids. The germline V gene has CDR1 SGHTA and CDR2 FQGNSA. V was shortened by 1 base and J by 1 base, with 14 bases between the two germline ends. The CDR3, as DNA: TGTGCCAGCAGCTTAGGGATCGGGGTAAGGTCCTACGAGCAGTACTTC. Translated: CASSLGIGVRSYEQYF.

This rearrangement joins TRBV25-1 to TRBJ2-6; D ambiguous. With 6 bases removed from V and 5 bases from J, the gap between germline ends came to 2 bases. From germline, CDR1 is MGHDK and CDR2 SYGVNS. CDR3 size: 11 residues. This CDR3 reads CASSWANVLTF. The CDR3 DNA sequence: TGTGCCAGCAGCTGGGCCAACGTCCTGACTTTC.

The rearrangement joins TRBV7-9 to TRBJ2-5; 7 positions match TRBD2. There are 16 residues in the CDR3. CDR1 and CDR2 from the germline V gene are SEHNR and FQNEAQ (reference sequence). The V and J ends lost 1 base and 1 base, in that order; junction bases with no gene match: 6. The CDR3 bases are TGTGCCAGCAGCTTAGAGGTAGCGGGTACCCAAGAGACCCAGTACTTC. The encoded protein is CASSLEVAGTQETQYF. Full variable domain (remainder filled in from reference TRBV7-9 and TRBJ2-5): DTGVSQNPRHKITKRGQNVTFRCDPISEHNRLYWYRQTLGQGPEFLTYFQNEAQLEKSRLLSDRFSAERPKGSFSTLEIQRTEQGDSAMYLCASSLEVAGTQETQYFGPGTRLLVL.

J is TRBJ2-5 and V is TRBV7-2; 14 nucleotides agree with TRBD2. CDR1 SGHTA and CDR2 FQGNSA come from the germline V gene. V was clipped by 5 bases and J by 5 bases; unmatched bases: 7. The CDR3 covers 16 residues. The CDR3 here is CASSQTGLAGAETQYF. For the CDR3, the DNA is TGTGCCAGCAGCCAGACGGGACTAGCGGGGGCTGAGACCCAGTACTTC.

The chain has TRBV7-8 and TRBJ1-1, with D maybe TRBD1 (6 bases). The CDR3 length is 15 residues. CDR1 and CDR2 from the germline V gene are SGHVS and FQNEAQ. Deletions cut 1 base from V and 0 bases from J, with 9 bases between. The DNA for the CDR3 is TGTGCCAGCAGCTTAGGTCAGGGGATGAACACTGAAGCTTTCTTT. Translating gives CASSLGQGMNTEAFF.

The V and J genes are TRBV5-4 and TRBJ2-1; no definite D call. The length of the CDR3 is 13 residues. Trimming cost V 0 bases and J 9 bases, with 10 bases left between them. Per germline, CDR1 SGHNT and CDR2 YYREEE (reference sequence). The CDR3 DNA reads as TGTGCCAGCAGCTTGGACGCCCACAGTGAGCAGTTCTTC. Translated: CASSLDAHSEQFF.

This chain uses TRBV3-1 (or the pseudogene TRBV3-2) with TRBJ2-3, with a possible D match to TRBD2 (6 bases). Trimming removed 4 bases at V and 3 bases at J, with 17 bases between. The length of the CDR3 is 16 residues. Per germline, CDR1 LGHDT and CDR2 YNNKEL (reference sequence). The CDR3 DNA sequence: TGTGCCAGCAGCCCCCGGGAGCTAGCAAAGACAGATACGCAGTATTTT. Translation: CASSPRELAKTDTQYF.

This clone has only a few counts. CDR3 DNA sequence: TGTGCCAGCAGTTCCCGTAGGGGGGGGTCGGCCCAGTACTTC. Protein sequence: CASSSRRGGSAQYF. The chain couples TRBV6-5 to TRBJ2-5; D perhaps matches TRBD2 (7 bases). V lost 4 bases, J lost 9 bases, and 18 bases lay in between. Per the germline V gene, CDR1 is MNHEY and CDR2 is SVGAGI. The CDR3 runs 14 residues.

The chain links TRBV7-6 to TRBJ2-1; D gene uncertain. The V and J ends lost 1 base and 9 bases respectively, with 4 bases between them. Germline V gene sequence: CDR1 SGHVS, CDR2 FNYEAQ. The CDR3 extends over 11 amino acids. The CDR3 nucleotides are TGTGCCAGCAGCTTAGTCGGTGAGCAGTTCTTC. Its translation: CASSLVGEQFF.